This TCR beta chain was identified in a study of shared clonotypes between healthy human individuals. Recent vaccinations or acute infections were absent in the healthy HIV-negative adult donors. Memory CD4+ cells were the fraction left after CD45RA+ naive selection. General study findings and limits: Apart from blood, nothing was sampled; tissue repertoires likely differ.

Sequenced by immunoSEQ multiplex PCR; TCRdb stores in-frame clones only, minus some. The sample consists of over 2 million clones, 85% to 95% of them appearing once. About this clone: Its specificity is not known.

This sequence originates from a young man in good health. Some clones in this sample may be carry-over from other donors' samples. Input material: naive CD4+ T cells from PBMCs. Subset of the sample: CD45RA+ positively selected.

In nucleotides, the CDR3 is TGCAGCGTCGACAGGGGGACTATGTTCGATGAGCAGTTCTTC. Translation gives CSVDRGTMFDEQFF. The chain uses TRBV29-1 and TRBJ2-1; the match to TRBD1 covers 9 bases. CDR1 and CDR2 from the germline V gene are SQVTM and ANQGSEA. V trimming: 6 bases; J trimming: 8 bases; junction bases outside the gene matches: 11. The CDR3 is 14 amino acids.